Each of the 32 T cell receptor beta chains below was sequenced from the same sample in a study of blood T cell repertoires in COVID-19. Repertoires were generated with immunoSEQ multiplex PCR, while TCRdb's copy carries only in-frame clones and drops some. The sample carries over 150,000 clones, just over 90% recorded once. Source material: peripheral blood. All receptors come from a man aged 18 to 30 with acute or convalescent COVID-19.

In nucleotides, the CDR3 is TGTGCCAGCAGCCAAGGGGGAGGGTCCACCAAAAACATTCAGTACTTC. Amino acids: CASSQGGGSTKNIQYF. J is TRBJ2-4 and V is TRBV4-2, with TRBD2 matching over 7 bases. After removal of 1 base from V and 2 bases from J, the junction contained 5 bases not matched to a gene. CDR1 is LGHNA and CDR2 is YNFKEQ in the germline V gene. The CDR3 is 16 residues long.

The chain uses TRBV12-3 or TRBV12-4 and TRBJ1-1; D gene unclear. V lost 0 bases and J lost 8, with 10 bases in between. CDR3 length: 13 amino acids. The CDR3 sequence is CASSLAEHREAFF. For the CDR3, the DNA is TGTGCCAGCAGTTTAGCGGAGCACCGAGAAGCTTTCTTT.

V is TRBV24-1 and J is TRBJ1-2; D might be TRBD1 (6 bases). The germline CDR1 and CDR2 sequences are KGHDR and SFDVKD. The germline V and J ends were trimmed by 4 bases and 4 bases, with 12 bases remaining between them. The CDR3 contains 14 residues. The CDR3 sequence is CATSEGGRGYGYTF. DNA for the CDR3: TGTGCCACCAGTGAAGGGGGTCGGGGCTATGGCTACACCTTC.

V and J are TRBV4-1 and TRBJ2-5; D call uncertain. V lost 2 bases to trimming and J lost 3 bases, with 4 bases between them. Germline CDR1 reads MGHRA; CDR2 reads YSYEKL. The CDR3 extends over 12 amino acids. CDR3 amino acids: CASSQFEETQYF. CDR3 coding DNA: TGCGCCAGCAGCCAATTCGAAGAGACCCAGTACTTC.

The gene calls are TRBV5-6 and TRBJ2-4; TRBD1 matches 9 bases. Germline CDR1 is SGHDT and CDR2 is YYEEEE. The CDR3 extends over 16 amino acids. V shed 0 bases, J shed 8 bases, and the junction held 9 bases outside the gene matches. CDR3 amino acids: CASSLAFGQGFDIQYF. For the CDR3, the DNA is TGTGCCAGCAGCTTGGCCTTCGGACAGGGGTTTGACATTCAGTACTTC.

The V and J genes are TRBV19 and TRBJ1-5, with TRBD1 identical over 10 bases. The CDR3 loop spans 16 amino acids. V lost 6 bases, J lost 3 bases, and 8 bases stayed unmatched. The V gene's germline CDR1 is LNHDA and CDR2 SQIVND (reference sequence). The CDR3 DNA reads TGTGCCAGTAGCCCATTTGGGACAGGGGCCAATCAGCCCCAGCATTTT. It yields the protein CASSPFGTGANQPQHF.

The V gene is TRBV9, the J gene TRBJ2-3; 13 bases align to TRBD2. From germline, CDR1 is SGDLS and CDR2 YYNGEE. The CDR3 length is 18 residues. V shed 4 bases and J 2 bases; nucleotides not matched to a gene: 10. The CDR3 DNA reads TGTGCCAGCAGCCCGGGACTAGCGGGGACCTCGTACACAGATACGCAGTATTTT. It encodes CASSPGLAGTSYTDTQYF.

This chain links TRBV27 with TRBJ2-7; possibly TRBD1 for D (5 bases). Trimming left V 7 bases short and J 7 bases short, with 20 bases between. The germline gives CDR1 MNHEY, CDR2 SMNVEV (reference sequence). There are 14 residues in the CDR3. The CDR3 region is CASTVYGGAREQYF. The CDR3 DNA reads TGTGCCAGCACCGTTTATGGTGGGGCTAGGGAGCAGTACTTC.

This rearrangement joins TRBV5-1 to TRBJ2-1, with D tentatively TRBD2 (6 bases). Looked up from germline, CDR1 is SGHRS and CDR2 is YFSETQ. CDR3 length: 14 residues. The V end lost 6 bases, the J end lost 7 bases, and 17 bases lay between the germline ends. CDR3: CASTIGGGGNEQFF. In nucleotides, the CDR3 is TGCGCCAGCACGATTGGGGGAGGTGGAAATGAGCAGTTCTTC.

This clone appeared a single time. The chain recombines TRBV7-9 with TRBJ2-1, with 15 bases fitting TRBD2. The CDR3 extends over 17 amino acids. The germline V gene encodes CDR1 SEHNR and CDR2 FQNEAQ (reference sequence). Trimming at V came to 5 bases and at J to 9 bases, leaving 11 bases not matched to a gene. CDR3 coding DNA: TGTGCCAGCAGCGGGGGCCTCGGACTAGCGGGAGGGGTTGAGCAGTTCTTC. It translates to CASSGGLGLAGGVEQFF.

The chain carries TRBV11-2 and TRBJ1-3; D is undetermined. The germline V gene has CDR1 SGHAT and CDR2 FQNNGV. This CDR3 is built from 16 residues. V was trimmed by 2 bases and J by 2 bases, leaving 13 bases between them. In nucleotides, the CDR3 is TGTGCCAGCAGCTTAATTCAGGCGAGCCCTGGAAACACCATATATTTT. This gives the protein CASSLIQASPGNTIYF.

The CDR3 nucleotides are TGCGCCAGCAGCGAAGCGGGGTCTGGAAACACCATATATTTT. Translated, it gives CASSEAGSGNTIYF. The J gene is TRBJ1-3, the V gene TRBV5-1; D not certain. Germline loops: CDR1 SGHRS, CDR2 YFSETQ. There are 14 residues in the CDR3. The V end lost 4 bases, the J end lost 1 base, and 9 bases lay between the germline ends.

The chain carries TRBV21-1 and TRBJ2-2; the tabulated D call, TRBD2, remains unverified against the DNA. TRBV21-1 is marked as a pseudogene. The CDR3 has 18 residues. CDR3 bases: TGTGCCAGCAGCAGTTCCGGGACTAGCGGAGCACCGACCGGGGAGCTGTTTTTT. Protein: CASSSSGTSGAPTGELFF.

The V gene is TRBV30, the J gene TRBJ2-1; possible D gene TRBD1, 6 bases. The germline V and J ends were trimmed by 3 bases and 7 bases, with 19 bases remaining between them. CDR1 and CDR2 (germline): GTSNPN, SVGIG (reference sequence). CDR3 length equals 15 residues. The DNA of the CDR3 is TGTGCCTGGAGCGATTACAGGGTCTCCCAGAATGAGCAGTTCTTC. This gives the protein CAWSDYRVSQNEQFF.

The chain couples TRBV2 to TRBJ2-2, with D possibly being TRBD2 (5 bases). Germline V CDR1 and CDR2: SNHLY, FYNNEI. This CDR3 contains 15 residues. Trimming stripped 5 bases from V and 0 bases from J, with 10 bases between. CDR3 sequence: CASSSGISNTGELFF. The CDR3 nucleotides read TGTGCCAGCAGTTCCGGGATCTCGAACACCGGGGAGCTGTTTTTT.

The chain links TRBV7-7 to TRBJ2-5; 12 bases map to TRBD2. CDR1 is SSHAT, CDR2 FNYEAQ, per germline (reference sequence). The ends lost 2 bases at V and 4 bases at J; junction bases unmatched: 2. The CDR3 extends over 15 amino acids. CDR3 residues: CASSLRLAGAETQYF. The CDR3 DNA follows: TGTGCCAGCAGCTTACGACTAGCGGGAGCAGAGACCCAGTACTTC.

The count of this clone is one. CDR3 amino acids: CASSLVRGREKLFF. The CDR3 nucleotides read TGTGCCAGCAGCTTAGTCAGGGGGCGAGAAAAACTGTTTTTT. The chain recombines TRBV7-9 with TRBJ1-4; TRBD1 matches 8 bases. Trimming took 1 base from V and 8 from J; bases not matched to a gene: 3. CDR3 length equals 14 residues. Germline V gene sequence: CDR1 SEHNR, CDR2 FQNEAQ (reference sequence).

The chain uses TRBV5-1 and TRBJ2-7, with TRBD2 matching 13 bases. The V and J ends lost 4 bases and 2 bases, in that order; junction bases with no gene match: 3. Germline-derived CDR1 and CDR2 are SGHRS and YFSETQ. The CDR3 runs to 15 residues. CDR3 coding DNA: TGCGCCAGCAGCGCGACTAGCGGGAGGCCCTACGAGCAGTACTTC. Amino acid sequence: CASSATSGRPYEQYF. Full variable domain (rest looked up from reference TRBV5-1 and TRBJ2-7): KAGVTQTPRYLIKTRGQQVTLSCSPISGHRSVSWYQQTPGQGLQFLFEYFSETQRNKGNFPGRFSGRQFSNSRSEMNVSTLELGDSALYLCASSATSGRPYEQYFGPGTRLTVT.

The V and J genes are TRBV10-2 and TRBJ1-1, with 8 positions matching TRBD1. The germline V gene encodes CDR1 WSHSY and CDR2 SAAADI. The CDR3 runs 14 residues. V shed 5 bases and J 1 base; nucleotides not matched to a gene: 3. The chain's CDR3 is CASSPTGENTEAFF. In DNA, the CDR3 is TGCGCCAGCAGTCCGACAGGGGAGAACACTGAAGCTTTCTTT.

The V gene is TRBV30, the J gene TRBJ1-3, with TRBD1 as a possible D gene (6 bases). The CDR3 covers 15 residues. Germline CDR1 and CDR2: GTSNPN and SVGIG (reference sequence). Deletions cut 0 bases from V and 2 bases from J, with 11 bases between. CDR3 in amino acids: CAWSVRAGAGNTIYF. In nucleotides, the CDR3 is TGTGCCTGGAGTGTGCGGGCAGGGGCTGGAAACACCATATATTTT. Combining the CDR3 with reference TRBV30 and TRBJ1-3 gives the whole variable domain SQTIHQWPATLVQPVGSPLSLECTVEGTSNPNLYWYRQAAGRGLQLLFYSVGIGQISSEVPQNLSASRPQDRQFILSSKKLLLSDSGFYLCAWSVRAGAGNTIYFGEGSWLTVV.

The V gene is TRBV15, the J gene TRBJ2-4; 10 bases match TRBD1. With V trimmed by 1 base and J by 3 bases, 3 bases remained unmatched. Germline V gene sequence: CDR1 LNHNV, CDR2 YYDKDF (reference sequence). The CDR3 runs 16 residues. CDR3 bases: TGTGCCACCAGCAGAGGGACAGGGGGTGGCAAAAACATTCAGTACTTC. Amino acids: CATSRGTGGGKNIQYF.

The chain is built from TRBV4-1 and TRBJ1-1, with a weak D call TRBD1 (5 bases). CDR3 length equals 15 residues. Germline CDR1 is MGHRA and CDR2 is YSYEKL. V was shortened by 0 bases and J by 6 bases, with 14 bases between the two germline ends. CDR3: CASSQDWGRAPEAFF. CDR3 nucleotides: TGCGCCAGCAGCCAAGATTGGGGGAGGGCGCCTGAAGCTTTCTTT.

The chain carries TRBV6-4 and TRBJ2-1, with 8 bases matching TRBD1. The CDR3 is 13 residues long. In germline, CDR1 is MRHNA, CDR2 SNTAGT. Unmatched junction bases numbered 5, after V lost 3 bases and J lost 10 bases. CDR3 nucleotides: TGTGCCAGCAGTGAGACAGGGGATCGGGAGCAGTTCTTC. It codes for CASSETGDREQFF.

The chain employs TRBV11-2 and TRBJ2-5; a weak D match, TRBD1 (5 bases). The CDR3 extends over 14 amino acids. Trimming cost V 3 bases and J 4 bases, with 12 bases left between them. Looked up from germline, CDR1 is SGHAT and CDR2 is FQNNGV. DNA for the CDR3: TGTGCCAGCAGCTTCATCGGGCAGGGAGAGACCCAGTACTTC. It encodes CASSFIGQGETQYF. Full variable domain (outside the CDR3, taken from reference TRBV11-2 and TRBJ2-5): EAGVAQSPRYKIIEKRQSVAFWCNPISGHATLYWYQQILGQGPKLLIQFQNNGVVDDSQLPKDRFSAERLKGVDSTLKIQPAKLEDSAVYLCASSFIGQGETQYFGPGTRLLVL.

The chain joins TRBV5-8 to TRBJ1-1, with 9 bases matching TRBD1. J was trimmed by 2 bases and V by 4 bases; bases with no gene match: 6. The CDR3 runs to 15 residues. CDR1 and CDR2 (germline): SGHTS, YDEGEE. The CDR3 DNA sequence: TGTGCCAGCAGCGTAACGGGACAGGGAAACACTGAAGCTTTCTTT. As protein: CASSVTGQGNTEAFF. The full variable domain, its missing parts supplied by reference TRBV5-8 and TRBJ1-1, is EAGVTQSPTHLIKTRGQQATLRCSPISGHTSVYWYQQALGLGLQFLLWYDEGEERNRGNFPPRFSGRQFPNYSSELNVNALELEDSALYLCASSVTGQGNTEAFFGQGTRLTVV.

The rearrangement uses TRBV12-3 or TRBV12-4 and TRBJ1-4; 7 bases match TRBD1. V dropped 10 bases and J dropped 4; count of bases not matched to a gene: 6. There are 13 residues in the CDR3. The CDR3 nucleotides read TGTGCCACCGGGGGACAGATTAATGAAAAACTGTTTTTT. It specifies CATGGQINEKLFF.

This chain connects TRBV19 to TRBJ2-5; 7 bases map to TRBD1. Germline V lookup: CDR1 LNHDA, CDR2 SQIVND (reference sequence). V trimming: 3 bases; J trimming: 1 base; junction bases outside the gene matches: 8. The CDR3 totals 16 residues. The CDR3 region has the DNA TGTGCCAGTAGTATCCAGGGGGTGGGAATCCAAGAGACCCAGTACTTC. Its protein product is CASSIQGVGIQETQYF.

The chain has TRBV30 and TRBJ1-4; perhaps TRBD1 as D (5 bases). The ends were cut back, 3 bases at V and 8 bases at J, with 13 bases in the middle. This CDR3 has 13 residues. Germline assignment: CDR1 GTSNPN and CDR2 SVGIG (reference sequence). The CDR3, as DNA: TGTGCCTGGAGCGGCGGGGCTTGGGAAAAACTGTTTTTT. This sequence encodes CAWSGGAWEKLFF.

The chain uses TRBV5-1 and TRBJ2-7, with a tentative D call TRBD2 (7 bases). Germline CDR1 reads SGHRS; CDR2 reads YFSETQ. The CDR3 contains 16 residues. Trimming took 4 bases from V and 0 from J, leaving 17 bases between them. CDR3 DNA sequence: TGCGCCAGCAGCCAAGGGGGGGCCACCTACTCCTACGAGCAGTACTTC. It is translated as CASSQGGATYSYEQYF.

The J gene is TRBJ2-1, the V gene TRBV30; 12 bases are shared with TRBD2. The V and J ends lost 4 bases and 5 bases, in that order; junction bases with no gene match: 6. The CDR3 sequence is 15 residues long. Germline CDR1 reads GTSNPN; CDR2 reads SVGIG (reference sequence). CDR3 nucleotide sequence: TGTGCCTGGAATCCGGGACTAGCGGGTAACAATGAGCAGTTCTTC. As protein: CAWNPGLAGNNEQFF. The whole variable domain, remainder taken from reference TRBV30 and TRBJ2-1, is SQTIHQWPATLVQPVGSPLSLECTVEGTSNPNLYWYRQAAGRGLQLLFYSVGIGQISSEVPQNLSASRPQDRQFILSSKKLLLSDSGFYLCAWNPGLAGNNEQFFGPGTRLTVL.

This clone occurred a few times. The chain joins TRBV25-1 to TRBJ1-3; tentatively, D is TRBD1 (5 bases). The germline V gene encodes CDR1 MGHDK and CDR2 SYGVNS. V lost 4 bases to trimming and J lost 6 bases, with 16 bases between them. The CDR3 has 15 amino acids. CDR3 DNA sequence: TGTGCCAGCAGTGCACTGGGGTGGGGGGTAAACACCATATATTTT. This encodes CASSALGWGVNTIYF.

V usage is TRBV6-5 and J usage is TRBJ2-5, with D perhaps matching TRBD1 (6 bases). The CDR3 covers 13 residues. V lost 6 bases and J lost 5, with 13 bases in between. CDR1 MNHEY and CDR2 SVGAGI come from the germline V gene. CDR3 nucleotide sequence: TGTGCCAGCAGCCGTACAGGGTCGGAGACCCAGTACTTC. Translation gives CASSRTGSETQYF.